Listed here is a single T cell receptor beta chain. Antigen specificity is unknown. The source of the sample is a study of cytomegalovirus exposure and HLA in healthy donors. General observations from the study: Indistinguishability led to the exclusion of some V segments, TRBV6-2 and TRBV6-3 included. About 150 TCR beta chains were listed as cytomegalovirus-associated.

Use of 60 Vbeta and 13 Jbeta primers characterized the PCR. The assay was immunoSEQ multiplex PCR, and TCRdb's table has in-frame clones only and misses some. Of around 190,000 clones detected, around 80% appear once; the ten largest clones hold less than 2%. The germline V gene has CDR1 MDHEN and CDR2 SYDVKM. The trim removed 3 bases at V and 14 bases at J, leaving 9 bases unmatched. CDR3 length: 13 amino acids. The chain joins TRBV28 to TRBJ1-4; TRBD1 matches at 7 bases. This TCR came from a man aged 30 to 45 in good health and CMV-seronegative. Input material: PBMCs. In DNA form, the CDR3 reads TGTGCCAGCAGTTTGGGGCAGGGGGTTCACCTGTTTTTT. It is translated as CASSLGQGVHLFF.